Listed below are T cell receptor beta chains from one sample, sequenced in a study of shared clonotypes between healthy human individuals. Measured with immunoSEQ multiplex PCR; TCRdb has only the in-frame clones, and not every one. The sample contains about 2.1 million clones, 93% of which appear only once. The material sequenced was naive CD8+ T cells from PBMCs. These TCRs come from a young man in good health. Some clones in this sample may be carry-over from other donors' samples. CDR3s include the opening cysteine and the closing phenylalanine or tryptophan. D genes are given only for firm matches.

d_gene	v_gene	j_gene	CDR3aa
-	TRBV5-6	TRBJ2-7	CASSPRVVSYEQYF
-	TRBV7-9	TRBJ2-4	CASSHTQGDAKNIQYF
-	TRBV7-9	TRBJ1-4	CASSLVRVHEKLFF
-	TRBV13	TRBJ2-7	CASSSRTDLGYEQYF
-	TRBV6-5	TRBJ1-2	CASSSRAGNSYGYTF
-	TRBV27	TRBJ2-7	CASSLFGGAAYEQYF
-	TRBV6-1	TRBJ2-4	CASSSGTLQNIQYF
-	TRBV7-2	TRBJ2-7	CASSLLVPSSYEQYF
-	TRBV29-1	TRBJ2-1	CSSTLGGPSSYNEQFF
-	TRBV28	TRBJ1-2	CASSLLSGLYGYTF
-	TRBV27	TRBJ1-5	CASGDGRYQPQHF
-	TRBV6-4	TRBJ2-1	CASSDHFGGNEQFF
-	TRBV6-8	TRBJ1-1	CASSMEGSAGLMNTEAFF
-	TRBV5-6	TRBJ1-2	CASSPGQTHGYTF
-	TRBV27	TRBJ2-7	CASSSAGPYEQYF
TRBD1	TRBV7-9	TRBJ2-7	CASSSPGTVLLGRSEQYF
-	TRBV7-9	TRBJ2-2	CASSWLTGTGELFF
-	TRBV7-9	TRBJ2-5	CASSRISTQYF
TRBD1	TRBV6-5	TRBJ2-1	CASSFPGQATNEQFF
TRBD1	TRBV27	TRBJ1-3	CASSSRPGQGARSGNTIYF